The entry that follows covers one T cell receptor (beta chain) sequence. Sequencing was performed with immunoSEQ multiplex PCR; in TCRdb, only in-frame clones are kept and a portion is missing. The data contain about 20,000 clones, roughly 90% of them seen just once; the ten biggest clones take up approximately 0.63%. This sample is drawn from a study of T cell changes during pregnancy in multiple sclerosis. The CDR3 is made up of 16 amino acids. Germline CDR1 SGDLS, CDR2 YYNGEE. V was trimmed by 2 bases and J by 3 bases, leaving 14 bases between them. V is TRBV9 and J is TRBJ1-4; D unclear. The sequence came from a female donor in good health, enrolled as a control in a pregnancy study. The material sequenced was CD4+ T cells from peripheral blood mononuclear cells, taken after pregnancy. CDR3: CASSVSLGGANEKLFF. In DNA, the CDR3 is TGTGCCAGCAGCGTTTCGCTTGGCGGGGCTAATGAAAAACTGTTTTTT.